The source of this T cell receptor (beta chain) is a study of blood T cells in healthy people across ages. Across the study: Template switching caught about one barcoded beta molecule for each two T cells.

Combining a sample-barcoded 5' primer with a J-beta primer mix, a second PCR ran for 7 to 11 cycles. Researchers report that a template-switch adaptor with 12 random nucleotides tagged each cDNA molecule. TCRdb re-called the 5' RACE reads with MiXCR, one entry per CDR3 protein. The table shows 1.2 million to 1.5 million distinct CDR3 sequences, with around 39% occurring only once. Germline trimming cut 1 base from V and 1 base from J; bases unmatched to any gene: 10. The germline V gene has CDR1 SGHTA and CDR2 FQGNSA. This CDR3 has 17 amino acids. In the case of this clonotype: What it recognizes is unknown.

Whole-study findings and limits: Unsorted PBMC input precluded a conclusive naive versus antigen-experienced comparison.

The V gene is TRBV7-2, the J gene TRBJ2-7; 7 positions agree with TRBD2. The specimen was blood. This clonotype originated in a woman younger than 30 in good health. Here the CDR3 reads CASSLEGWDYTSYEQYF. The DNA for the CDR3 is TGTGCCAGCAGCTTAGAGGGGTGGGACTACACGTCCTACGAGCAGTACTTC.